Shown below are 10 T cell receptor beta chains from a single sample sequenced in a study of shared clonotypes between healthy human individuals (dated by TCRdb to 2019 to 2021). Library creation used the immunoSEQ multiplex PCR assay. The table was pulled from immuneACCESS by TCRdb, which kept in-frame rearrangements only. Such tables lose some clones; where checked, under half of the loss comes from unresolved V genes, and the rest has no known cause. This sample lists roughly 2 million clones; approximately 94% were detected once. The ten largest clones take up 0.13% of the sample. Material: naive CD4+ T cells sorted from blood. According to the study, the label for this sample's cell subset or site signals: CD45RA+ positively selected. The receptors come from a man aged 18-30 years in good health.

CDR3 DNA sequence: TGTGCCTGGAGATCAGGGGTCACTGAAGCTTTCTTT. This gives the protein CAWRSGVTEAFF. This chain connects TRBV30 to TRBJ1-1; possible D gene TRBD1, 6 bases. With 3 bases removed from V and 4 bases from J, the gap between germline ends came to 9 bases. This CDR3 comprises 12 residues. Germline V gives CDR1 GTSNPN, CDR2 SVGIG (reference sequence).

Turning to this clone: Other DNA sequences within the sample encode an identical CDR3. This sequence joins TRBV7-2 and TRBJ2-5; D remains unclear. Trimming took 1 base from V and 1 from J, leaving 7 bases between them. Looked up from germline, CDR1 is SGHTA and CDR2 is FQGNSA. CDR3 length equals 14 residues. The CDR3 here is CASSLVGSQETQYF. CDR3 DNA: TGTGCCAGCAGCTTAGTCGGAAGCCAAGAGACCCAGTACTTC.

The chain uses TRBV5-1 and TRBJ1-6; TRBD1 matches at 7 bases. Germline CDR1 is SGHRS and CDR2 is YFSETQ. This CDR3 has 16 residues. Losses at the gene ends were 4 bases for V and 12 bases for J; bases not matched to a gene: 16. DNA for the CDR3: TGCGCCAGCAGCCTAACCGCGGGACAGCCCAGTCAACCCCTCCACTTT. Its translation: CASSLTAGQPSQPLHF.

The rearrangement joins TRBV6-5 to TRBJ1-5, with TRBD1 matching 9 bases. V lost 10 bases, J lost 9 bases, and 7 bases stayed unmatched. Germline V lookup: CDR1 MNHEY, CDR2 SVGAGI. This CDR3 spans 12 amino acids. The CDR3 DNA reads as TGTGCCACTGGACAGGGGCCGGCGCCCCAGCATTTT. This codes for CATGQGPAPQHF.

On this clone itself: Different DNA sequences within this sample yield the same CDR3. The chain couples TRBV5-1 to TRBJ2-7; TRBD1 matches at 7 bases. Germline V lookup: CDR1 SGHRS, CDR2 YFSETQ. The CDR3 spans 14 residues. V lost 0 bases, J lost 6 bases, and 6 bases stayed unmatched. The chain's CDR3 is CASSLDRGRGEQYF. CDR3 DNA sequence: TGCGCCAGCAGCTTGGACAGGGGAAGGGGCGAGCAGTACTTC.

This chain connects TRBV4-1 to TRBJ2-7; 9 bases are shared with TRBD1. Germline loops: CDR1 MGHRA, CDR2 YSYEKL. The V and J ends lost 3 bases and 7 bases, in that order; junction bases with no gene match: 10. There are 15 residues in the CDR3. CDR3 region: CASSHLGQGSGEQYF. DNA for the CDR3: TGCGCCAGCAGCCACCTAGGACAGGGGAGTGGTGAGCAGTACTTC.

This chain uses TRBV2 with TRBJ2-1; no clear D gene. From germline, CDR1 is SNHLY and CDR2 FYNNEI. The V end lost 3 bases, the J end lost 7 bases, and 13 bases lay between the germline ends. The length of the CDR3 is 14 residues. DNA for the CDR3: TGTGCCAGCAGTGATAGGAGCGTACGGAATGAGCAGTTCTTC. This translates into CASSDRSVRNEQFF.

This clone was recorded only once. V is TRBV30 and J is TRBJ2-2; weak D call: TRBD1 (6 bases). The CDR3 has 16 residues. CDR1 is GTSNPN and CDR2 is SVGIG in the germline V gene (reference sequence). The V end lost 3 bases, the J end lost 0 bases, and 14 bases lay between the germline ends. CDR3 in amino acids: CAWRTDRIANTGELFF. As DNA, the CDR3 is TGTGCCTGGAGGACGGACAGAATCGCGAACACCGGGGAGCTGTTTTTT.

The chain is built from TRBV10-1 and TRBJ2-2, with no clear D. The germline V gene encodes CDR1 WNHNN and CDR2 SYGVQD (reference sequence). Trimming took 9 bases from V and 1 from J, leaving 9 bases between them. The CDR3 is 13 amino acids. As DNA, the CDR3 is TGCGCCAGTTCAGCCCAGAACACCGGGGAGCTGTTTTTT. It codes for CASSAQNTGELFF.

A single count supports this clone. V usage is TRBV28 and J usage is TRBJ2-7; TRBD1 might be the D (5 bases). Germline CDR1 reads MDHEN; CDR2 reads SYDVKM. Trimming left V 2 bases short and J 6 bases short, with 11 bases between. CDR3 size: 13 residues. The CDR3 reads CASSLGAGGEQYF. The CDR3 DNA follows: TGTGCCAGCAGTTTAGGGGCAGGCGGCGAGCAGTACTTC.